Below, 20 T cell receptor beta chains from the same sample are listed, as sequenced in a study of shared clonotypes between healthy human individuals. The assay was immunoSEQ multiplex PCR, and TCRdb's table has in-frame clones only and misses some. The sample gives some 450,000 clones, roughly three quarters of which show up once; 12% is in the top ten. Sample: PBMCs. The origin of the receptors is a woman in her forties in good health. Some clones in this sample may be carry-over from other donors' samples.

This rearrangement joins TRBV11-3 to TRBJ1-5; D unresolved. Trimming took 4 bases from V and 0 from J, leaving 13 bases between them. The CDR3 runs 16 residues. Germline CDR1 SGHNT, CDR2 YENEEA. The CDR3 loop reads CASSSRPYYSNQPQHF. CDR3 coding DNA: TGTGCCAGCAGCTCAAGGCCCTACTATAGCAATCAGCCCCAGCATTTT. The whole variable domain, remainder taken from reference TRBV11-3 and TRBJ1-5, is EAGVVQSPRYKIIEKKQPVAFWCNPISGHNTLYWYLQNLGQGPELLIRYENEEAVDDSQLPKDRFSAERLKGVDSTLKIQPAELGDSAVYLCASSSRPYYSNQPQHFGDGTRLSIL.

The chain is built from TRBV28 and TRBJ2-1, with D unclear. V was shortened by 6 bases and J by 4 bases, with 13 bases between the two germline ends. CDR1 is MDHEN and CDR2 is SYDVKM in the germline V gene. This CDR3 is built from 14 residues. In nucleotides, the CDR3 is TGTGCCAGCAGCCCCCGGACGGAGTACAATGAGCAGTTCTTC. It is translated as CASSPRTEYNEQFF.

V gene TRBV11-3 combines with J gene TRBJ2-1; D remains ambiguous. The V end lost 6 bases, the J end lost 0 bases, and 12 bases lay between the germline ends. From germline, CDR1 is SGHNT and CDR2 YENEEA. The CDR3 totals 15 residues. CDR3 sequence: CASSPGLSSYNEQFF. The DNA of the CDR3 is TGTGCCAGCAGTCCCGGGCTGAGCTCCTACAATGAGCAGTTCTTC.

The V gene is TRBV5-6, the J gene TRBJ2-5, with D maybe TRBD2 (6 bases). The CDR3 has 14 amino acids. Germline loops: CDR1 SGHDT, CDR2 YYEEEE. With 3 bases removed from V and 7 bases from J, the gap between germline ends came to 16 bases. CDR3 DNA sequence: TGTGCCAGCAGCTCGATGACAGCCGGGGGGACCCAGTACTTC. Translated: CASSSMTAGGTQYF.

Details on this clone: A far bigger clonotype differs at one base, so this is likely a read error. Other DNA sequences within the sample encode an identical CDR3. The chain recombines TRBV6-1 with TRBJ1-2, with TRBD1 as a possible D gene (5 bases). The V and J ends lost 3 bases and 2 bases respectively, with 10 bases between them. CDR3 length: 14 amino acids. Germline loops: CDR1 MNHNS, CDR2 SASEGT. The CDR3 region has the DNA TGTGCCAGCAGTGAGTACAGGAGCAACTATGGCTACACCTTC. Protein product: CASSEYRSNYGYTF.

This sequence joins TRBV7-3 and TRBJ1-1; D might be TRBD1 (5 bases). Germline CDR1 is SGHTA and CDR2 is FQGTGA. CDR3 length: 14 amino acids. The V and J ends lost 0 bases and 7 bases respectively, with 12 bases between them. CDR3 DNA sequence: TGTGCCAGCAGCTTAACGGGTCGGGACGGTGAAGCTTTCTTT. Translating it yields CASSLTGRDGEAFF.

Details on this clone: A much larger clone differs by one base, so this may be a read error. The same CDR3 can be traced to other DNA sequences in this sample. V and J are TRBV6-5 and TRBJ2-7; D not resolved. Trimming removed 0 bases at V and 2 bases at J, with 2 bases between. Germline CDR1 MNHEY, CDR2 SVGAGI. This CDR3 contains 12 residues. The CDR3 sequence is CASSYSPYEQYF. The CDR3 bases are TGTGCCAGCAGTTACTCTCCCTACGAGCAGTACTTC.

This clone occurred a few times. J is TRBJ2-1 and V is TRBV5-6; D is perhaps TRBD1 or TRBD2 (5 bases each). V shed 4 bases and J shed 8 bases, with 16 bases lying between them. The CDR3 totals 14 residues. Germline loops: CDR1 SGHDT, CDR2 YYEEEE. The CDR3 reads CASSPKIQGDEQFF. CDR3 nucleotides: TGTGCCAGCAGCCCGAAGATTCAGGGAGATGAGCAGTTCTTC.

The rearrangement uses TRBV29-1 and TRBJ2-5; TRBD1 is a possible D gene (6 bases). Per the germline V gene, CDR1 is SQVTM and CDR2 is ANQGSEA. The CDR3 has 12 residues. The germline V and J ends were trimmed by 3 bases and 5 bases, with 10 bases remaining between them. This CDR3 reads CSVDNTGETQYF. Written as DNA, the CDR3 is TGCAGCGTTGATAATACAGGGGAGACCCAGTACTTC.

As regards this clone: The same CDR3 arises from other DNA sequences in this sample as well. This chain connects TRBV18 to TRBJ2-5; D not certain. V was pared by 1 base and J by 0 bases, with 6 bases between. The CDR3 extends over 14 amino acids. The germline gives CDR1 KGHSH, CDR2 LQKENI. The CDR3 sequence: CASSPRRNQETQYF. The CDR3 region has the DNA TGTGCCAGCTCACCACGGCGAAACCAAGAGACCCAGTACTTC.

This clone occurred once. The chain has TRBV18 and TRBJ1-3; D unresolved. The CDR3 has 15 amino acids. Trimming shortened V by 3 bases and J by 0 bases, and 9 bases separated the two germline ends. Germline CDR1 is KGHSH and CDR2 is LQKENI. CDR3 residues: CASSPGAVSGNTIYF. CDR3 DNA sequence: TGTGCCAGCTCACCCGGAGCAGTCTCTGGAAACACCATATATTTT.

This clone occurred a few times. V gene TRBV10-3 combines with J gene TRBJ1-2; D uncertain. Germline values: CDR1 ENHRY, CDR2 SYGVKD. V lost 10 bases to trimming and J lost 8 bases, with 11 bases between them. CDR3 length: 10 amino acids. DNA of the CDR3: TGTGCCACCCTTGGCACCGGCTACACCTTC. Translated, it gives CATLGTGYTF.

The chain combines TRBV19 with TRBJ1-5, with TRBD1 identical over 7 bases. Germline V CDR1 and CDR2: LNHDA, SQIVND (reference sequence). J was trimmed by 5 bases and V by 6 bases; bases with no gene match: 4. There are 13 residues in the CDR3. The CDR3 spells CASSNDRDQPQHF. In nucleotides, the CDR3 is TGTGCCAGTAGCAACGACAGGGATCAGCCCCAGCATTTT.

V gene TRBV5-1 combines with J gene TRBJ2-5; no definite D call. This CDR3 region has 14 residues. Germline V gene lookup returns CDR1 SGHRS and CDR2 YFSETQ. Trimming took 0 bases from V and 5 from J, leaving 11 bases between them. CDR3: CASSLVGRAETQYF. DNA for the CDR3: TGCGCCAGCAGCTTGGTGGGCCGCGCGGAGACCCAGTACTTC. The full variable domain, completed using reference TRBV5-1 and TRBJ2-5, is KAGVTQTPRYLIKTRGQQVTLSCSPISGHRSVSWYQQTPGQGLQFLFEYFSETQRNKGNFPGRFSGRQFSNSRSEMNVSTLELGDSALYLCASSLVGRAETQYFGPGTRLLVL.

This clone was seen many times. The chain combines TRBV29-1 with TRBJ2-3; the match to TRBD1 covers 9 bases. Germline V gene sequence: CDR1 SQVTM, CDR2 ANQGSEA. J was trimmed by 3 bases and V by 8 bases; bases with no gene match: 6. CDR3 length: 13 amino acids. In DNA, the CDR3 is TGCAGCTCTCGGACAGGGGTTACAGATACGCAGTATTTT. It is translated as CSSRTGVTDTQYF.

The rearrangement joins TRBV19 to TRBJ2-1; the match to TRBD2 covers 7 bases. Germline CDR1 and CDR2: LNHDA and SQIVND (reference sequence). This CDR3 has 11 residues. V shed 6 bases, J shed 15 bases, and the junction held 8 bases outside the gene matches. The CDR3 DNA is TGTGCCAGTAGGACCTACGGGAGGTTGTTCTTC. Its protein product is CASRTYGRLFF.

The CDR3, as DNA: TGCGCCAGCAGCCCCAAGCCCCCTTGGGGCTACGAGCAGTACTTC. This translates into CASSPKPPWGYEQYF. The V call is TRBV5-1, the J call TRBJ2-7; unclear D gene. Germline CDR1 is SGHRS and CDR2 is YFSETQ. The ends were cut back, 4 bases at V and 3 bases at J, with 17 bases in the middle. The CDR3 consists of 15 residues.

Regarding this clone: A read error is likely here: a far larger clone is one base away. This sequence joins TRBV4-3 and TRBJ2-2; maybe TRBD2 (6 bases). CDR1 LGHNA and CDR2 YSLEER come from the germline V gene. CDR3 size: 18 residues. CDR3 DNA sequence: TGCGTCAGCAGCCGACGTCTTTTTTCGCGGGAAGGAACCGGGGAGCTGTTTTTT. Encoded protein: CVSSRRLFSREGTGELFF.

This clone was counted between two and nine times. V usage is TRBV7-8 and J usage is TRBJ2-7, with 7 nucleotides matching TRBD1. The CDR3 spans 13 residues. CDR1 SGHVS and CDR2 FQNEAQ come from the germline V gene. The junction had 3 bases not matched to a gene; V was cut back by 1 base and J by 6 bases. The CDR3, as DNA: TGTGCCAGCAGCTTAGGACAGGGACGCGAGCAGTACTTC. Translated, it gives CASSLGQGREQYF.

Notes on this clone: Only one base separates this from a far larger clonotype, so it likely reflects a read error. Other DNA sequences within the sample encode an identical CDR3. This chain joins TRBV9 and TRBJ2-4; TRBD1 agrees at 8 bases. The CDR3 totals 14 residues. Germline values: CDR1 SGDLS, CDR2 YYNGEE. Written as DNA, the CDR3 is TGTGCCAGTAGCGAGAGACAGGGGAAGGACATTCAGTACTTC. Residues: CASSERQGKDIQYF. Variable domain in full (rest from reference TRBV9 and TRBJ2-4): DSGVTQTPKHLITATGQRVTLRCSPRSGDLSVYWYQQSLDQGLQFLIQYYNGEERAKGNILERFSAQQFPDLHSELNLSSLELGDSALYFCASSERQGKDIQYFGAGTRLSVL.